Listed below are T cell receptor beta chains from one sample, sequenced in a study of blood T cell repertoires in COVID-19. Sequencing used immunoSEQ multiplex PCR; TCRdb keeps in-frame clones, though not all of them. The repertoire holds roughly 40,000 clones, with almost 85% as singletons. The sequenced sample consisted of peripheral blood. These receptors were obtained from a human donor in a cohort sampled during active COVID-19. Both conserved end residues are part of each CDR3. A D gene is named only where the DNA matches it firmly. Size is stated for part of the rows, as once, few or many counts, or as a class when the clone is expanded.

d_call	clone_size	j_call	v_call	cdr3_aa	cdr3_nt
.	.	TRBJ2-1	TRBV28	CASQGGFSYNEQFF	TGTGCCAGCCAGGGGGGCTTCTCCTACAATGAGCAGTTCTTC
.	.	TRBJ2-7	TRBV10-3	CAISVSGYEQYF	TGTGCCATCAGCGTCTCAGGGTACGAGCAGTACTTC
TRBD1	.	TRBJ2-6	TRBV4-2	CASSPIKGGQGSGANVLTF	TGTGCCAGCAGTCCAATAAAAGGGGGCCAGGGCTCTGGGGCCAACGTCCTGACTTTC
.	.	TRBJ2-2	TRBV4-1	CASSFRNRDGNTGELFF	TGCGCCAGCAGCTTTCGCAACAGGGATGGGAACACCGGGGAGCTGTTTTTT
TRBD1	few	TRBJ1-6	TRBV7-3	CASSLDRARNSPLHF	TGTGCCAGCAGCCTGGACAGGGCCCGGAATTCACCCCTCCACTTT
.	.	TRBJ2-7	TRBV19	CASSIAGASYEQYF	TGTGCCAGTAGTATAGCGGGAGCCTCCTACGAGCAGTACTTC
TRBD1	.	TRBJ2-3	TRBV6-1	CASSEGGDSDTQYF	TGTGCCAGCAGTGAAGGAGGGGACAGTGATACGCAGTATTTT
TRBD1	.	TRBJ2-7	TRBV2	CASKAGQGDNYEQYF	TGTGCCAGCAAAGCGGGACAGGGGGATAACTACGAGCAGTACTTC
TRBD2	.	TRBJ2-1	TRBV7-9	CASSLQRGEQFF	TGTGCCAGCAGTCTCCAGCGGGGTGAGCAGTTCTTC
TRBD2	.	TRBJ2-3	TRBV11-3	CASSPGTSGRQDTQYF	TGTGCCAGCAGCCCCGGGACTAGCGGGAGACAAGATACGCAGTATTTT
.	few	TRBJ2-5	TRBV7-8	CASSLEEGRETQYF	TGTGCCAGCAGCTTAGAGGAGGGGAGGGAGACCCAGTACTTC
TRBD1	.	TRBJ1-3	TRBV7-2	CASSRGTGGAGRNTIYF	TGTGCCAGCAGCCGCGGGACAGGGGGCGCCGGTAGAAACACCATATATTTT
.	.	TRBJ1-1	TRBV6-5	CASSYPGGRKAFF	TGTGCCAGCAGTTACCCGGGGGGGCGGAAGGCTTTCTTT
TRBD1	.	TRBJ1-2	TRBV6-4	CASSDQKGAYTF	TGTGCCAGCAGTGACCAGAAGGGGGCCTACACCTTC
TRBD2	.	TRBJ2-1	TRBV6-6	CASTQAGLAGYNEQFF	TGTGCCAGCACCCAAGCGGGACTAGCGGGGTACAATGAGCAGTTCTTC
TRBD2	.	TRBJ2-1	TRBV2	CASSGGGAGEENEQFF	TGTGCCAGCAGTGGGGGAGGAGCGGGAGAAGAGAATGAGCAGTTCTTC
TRBD1	.	TRBJ1-4	TRBV24-1	CATSDGDRGREKLFF	TGTGCCACCAGTGATGGAGACAGGGGACGGGAAAAACTGTTTTTT
.	.	TRBJ1-1	TRBV11-2	CASSLEGGRTEAFF	TGTGCCAGCAGCTTAGAGGGGGGTCGGACTGAAGCTTTCTTT
.	many	TRBJ1-1	TRBV30	CAWGSLQEAFF	TGTGCCTGGGGCTCCTTACAGGAGGCTTTCTTT
TRBD1	.	TRBJ2-7	TRBV6-5	CASSYSRQGTYEQYF	TGTGCCAGCAGTTACTCCAGACAGGGGACCTACGAGCAGTACTTC
.	once	TRBJ1-2	TRBV12-3/TRBV12-4	CASTITGDGYTF	TGTGCCAGCACCATTACCGGGGATGGCTACACCTTC
TRBD2	few	TRBJ2-5	TRBV5-1	CASSLNSGSGTQYF	TGCGCCAGCAGCTTGAACAGCGGGAGTGGGACCCAGTACTTC
.	.	TRBJ1-2	TRBV7-9	CASSLPINYGYTF	TGTGCCAGCAGCTTACCCATCAACTATGGCTACACCTTC
TRBD2	.	TRBJ2-1	TRBV6-1	CASSEWLAGGYEQFF	TGTGCCAGCAGTGAATGGCTAGCGGGAGGTTATGAGCAGTTCTTC
TRBD2	once	TRBJ2-2	TRBV19	CASRQLAGGPGELFF	TGTGCCAGTAGGCAACTAGCGGGAGGGCCCGGGGAGCTGTTTTTT
TRBD2	.	TRBJ2-5	TRBV5-1	CASSLRGDQETQYF	TGCGCCAGCAGCTTGCGGGGGGACCAAGAGACCCAGTACTTC
TRBD2	.	TRBJ2-2	TRBV25-1	CASSGKLAGLANTGELFF	TGTGCCAGCAGTGGGAAACTAGCGGGGCTCGCGAACACCGGGGAGCTGTTTTTT
.	.	TRBJ2-3	TRBV28	CASQERGTTDTQYF	TGTGCCAGTCAGGAAAGGGGGACGACAGATACGCAGTATTTT
.	.	TRBJ1-1	TRBV5-1	CASSALGQTNTEAFF	TGCGCCAGCAGCGCGTTAGGACAGACAAACACTGAAGCTTTCTTT
TRBD1	medium-sized	TRBJ1-1	TRBV3-1/TRBV3-2	CASSQGVMDRGTEAFF	TGTGCCAGCAGCCAAGGAGTCATGGACAGGGGCACTGAAGCTTTCTTT
TRBD2	.	TRBJ2-7	TRBV27	CASSWTSGDYEQYF	TGTGCCAGCAGCTGGACTAGCGGGGACTACGAGCAGTACTTC
TRBD1	.	TRBJ2-7	TRBV6-5	CASSSDRFSYEQYF	TGTGCCAGCAGTTCGGACAGGTTCTCCTACGAGCAGTACTTC
.	.	TRBJ2-3	TRBV4-3	CASSQDRAAPRDTQYF	TGCGCCAGCAGCCAAGACAGAGCCGCCCCGAGGGATACGCAGTATTTT
TRBD2	.	TRBJ2-5	TRBV7-2	CASSPREGGQLGTQYF	TGTGCCAGCAGCCCTCGGGAGGGGGGGCAGCTGGGGACCCAGTACTTC
.	.	TRBJ1-2	TRBV28	CASSFPGDGYTF	TGTGCCAGCAGTTTTCCGGGGGATGGCTACACCTTC
TRBD1	.	TRBJ1-2	TRBV6-1	CASSEYRGYGYTF	TGTGCCAGCAGTGAATACAGGGGGTATGGCTACACCTTC
.	.	TRBJ2-7	TRBV6-6	CASSYERTDEQYF	TGTGCCAGCAGTTACGAGAGAACGGACGAGCAGTACTTC
TRBD1	.	TRBJ2-7	TRBV19	CASRPGQGLGEQYF	TGTGCCAGTAGACCGGGACAGGGGTTGGGTGAGCAGTACTTC
.	.	TRBJ1-3	TRBV18	CASSPGGGRGNTIYF	TGTGCCAGCTCACCTGGCGGGGGGAGAGGAAACACCATATATTTT
.	.	TRBJ1-1	TRBV7-9	CASSLEDRHGFF	TGTGCCAGCAGCTTAGAGGACAGACACGGTTTCTTT
TRBD1	.	TRBJ2-7	TRBV30	CAWSLGQGNPYEQYF	TGTGCCTGGAGTCTCGGACAGGGCAACCCCTACGAGCAGTACTTC
TRBD1	.	TRBJ2-7	TRBV5-1	CASSLGTGNYEQYF	TGCGCCAGCAGCTTGGGGACAGGCAACTACGAGCAGTACTTC
TRBD1	few	TRBJ2-7	TRBV11-3	CASSPPRGDRVPYEQYF	TGTGCCAGCAGCCCTCCCCGGGGGGACAGGGTTCCCTACGAGCAGTACTTC
.	.	TRBJ2-3	TRBV7-2	CASRPGIGDTQYF	TGTGCCAGCAGGCCGGGAATAGGAGATACGCAGTATTTT
.	.	TRBJ2-3	TRBV7-2	CASSLYGSTDTQYF	TGTGCCAGCAGCTTATACGGGAGCACAGATACGCAGTATTTT
.	.	TRBJ1-5	TRBV4-3	CASSQDSSQPQHF	TGCGCCAGCAGCCAAGATTCCAGTCAGCCCCAGCATTTT
TRBD1	.	TRBJ2-1	TRBV7-9	CAVPEGQTYNEQFF	TGTGCCGTTCCTGAGGGACAGACCTACAATGAGCAGTTCTTC
.	.	TRBJ2-7	TRBV7-2	CASSQTAYEQYF	TGTGCCAGCAGCCAGACAGCCTACGAGCAGTACTTC
.	.	TRBJ2-1	TRBV6-2/TRBV6-3	CASSYSSGPEMYEQFF	TGTGCCAGCAGTTACTCCAGCGGACCTGAGATGTATGAGCAGTTCTTC
.	.	TRBJ2-5	TRBV5-1	CASSWAPQETQYF	TGCGCCAGCAGCTGGGCCCCCCAAGAGACCCAGTACTTC
TRBD2	.	TRBJ2-7	TRBV23-1	CASRPTLAEGNEQYF	TGCGCCAGCAGACCTACACTAGCGGAGGGGAACGAGCAGTACTTC
.	.	TRBJ2-1	TRBV3-1/TRBV3-2	CASSQEPGDYNEQFF	TGTGCCAGCAGCCAAGAACCCGGGGACTACAATGAGCAGTTCTTC
.	.	TRBJ1-1	TRBV4-1	CASSPILREGGAFF	TGCGCCAGCAGCCCCATACTTAGGGAGGGTGGTGCTTTCTTT
TRBD2	.	TRBJ2-2	TRBV19	CASSPRTSGITGELFF	TGTGCCAGTAGTCCCCGGACTAGCGGGATAACCGGGGAGCTGTTTTTT
TRBD2	large	TRBJ2-1	TRBV19	CASSISGSISYNEQFF	TGTGCCAGTAGTATCAGCGGGAGTATTTCTTACAATGAGCAGTTCTTC
.	few	TRBJ2-7	TRBV7-9	CASSPRGQGVFGAYEQYF	TGTGCCAGCAGCCCAAGAGGTCAGGGCGTGTTTGGGGCTTACGAGCAGTACTTC
.	.	TRBJ1-1	TRBV10-2	CASMRADQAFF	TGCGCCAGCATGAGGGCAGATCAAGCTTTCTTT
TRBD2	.	TRBJ2-1	TRBV19	CASSMTSGSSYNEQFF	TGTGCCAGTAGTATGACTAGCGGGTCCTCCTACAATGAGCAGTTCTTC
.	hyperexpanded	TRBJ2-1	TRBV6-1	CASSEIGQGKNEQFF	TGTGCCAGCAGTGAAATAGGGCAGGGAAAAAATGAGCAGTTCTTC
TRBD2	.	TRBJ2-3	TRBV3-1/TRBV3-2	CASSQDYETSISDTQYF	TGTGCCAGCAGCCAAGATTACGAGACTAGCATATCAGATACGCAGTATTTT